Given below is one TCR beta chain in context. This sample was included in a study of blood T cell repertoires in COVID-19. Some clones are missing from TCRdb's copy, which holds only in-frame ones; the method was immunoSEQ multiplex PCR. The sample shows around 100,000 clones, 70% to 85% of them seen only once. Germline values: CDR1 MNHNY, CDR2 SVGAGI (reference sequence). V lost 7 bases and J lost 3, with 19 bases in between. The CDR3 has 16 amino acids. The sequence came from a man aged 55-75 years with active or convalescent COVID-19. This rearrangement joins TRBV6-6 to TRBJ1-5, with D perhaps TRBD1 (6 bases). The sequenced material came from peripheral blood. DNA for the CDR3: TGTGCCAGCACTATCGATTCAGGGGCCAACAATCAGCCCCAGCATTTT. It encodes CASTIDSGANNQPQHF.